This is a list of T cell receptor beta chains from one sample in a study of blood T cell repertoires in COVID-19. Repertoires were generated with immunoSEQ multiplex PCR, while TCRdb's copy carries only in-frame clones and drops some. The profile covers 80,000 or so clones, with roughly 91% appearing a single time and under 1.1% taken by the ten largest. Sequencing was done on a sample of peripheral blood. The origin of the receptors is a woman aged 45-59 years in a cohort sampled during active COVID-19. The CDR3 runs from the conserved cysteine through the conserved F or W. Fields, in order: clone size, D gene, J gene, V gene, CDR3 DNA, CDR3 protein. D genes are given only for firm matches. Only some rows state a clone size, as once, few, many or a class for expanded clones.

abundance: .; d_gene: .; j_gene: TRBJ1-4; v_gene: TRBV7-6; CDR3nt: TGTGCCAGCAGCTTTGGGGCGCGAGGCGGTGAAAAACTGTTTTTT; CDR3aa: CASSFGARGGEKLFF
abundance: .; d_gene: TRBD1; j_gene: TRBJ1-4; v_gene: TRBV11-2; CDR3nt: TGTGCCAGCAGCCTCGGACAGGGGAATGAAAAACTGTTTTTT; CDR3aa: CASSLGQGNEKLFF
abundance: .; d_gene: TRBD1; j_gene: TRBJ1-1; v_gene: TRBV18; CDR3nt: TGTGCCACTTCCGGGACAGGGGAGATTGAAGCTTTCTTT; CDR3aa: CATSGTGEIEAFF
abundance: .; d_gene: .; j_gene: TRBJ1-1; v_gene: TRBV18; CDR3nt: TGTGCCAGCTCACCACGGGAGGGAGCGAACACTGAAGCTTTCTTT; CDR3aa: CASSPREGANTEAFF
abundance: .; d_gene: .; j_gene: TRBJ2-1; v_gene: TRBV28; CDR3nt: TGTGCCAGCAGTTTTAACGGCGGCTACAATGAGCAGTTCTTC; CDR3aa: CASSFNGGYNEQFF
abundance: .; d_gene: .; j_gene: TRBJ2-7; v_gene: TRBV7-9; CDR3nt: TGTGCCAGCAGATCGGGACACTACTCCTACGAGCAGTACTTC; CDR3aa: CASRSGHYSYEQYF
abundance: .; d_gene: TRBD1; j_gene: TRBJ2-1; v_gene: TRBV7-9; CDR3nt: TGTGCCAGCAGCTTAGAGGGACAGGTTAGTGAGCAGTTCTTC; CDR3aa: CASSLEGQVSEQFF
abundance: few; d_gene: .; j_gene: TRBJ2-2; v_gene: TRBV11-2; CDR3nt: TGTGCCAGCACCCCTCAAGGACAGACGAACACCGGGGAGCTGTTTTTT; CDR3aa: CASTPQGQTNTGELFF
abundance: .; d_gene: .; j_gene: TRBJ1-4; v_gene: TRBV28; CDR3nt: TGTGCCAGCAGCCGGGAGCCCGAGCGATGGCAGACTAATGAAAAACTGTTTTTT; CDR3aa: CASSREPERWQTNEKLFF
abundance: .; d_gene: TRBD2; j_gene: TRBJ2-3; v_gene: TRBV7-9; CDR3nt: TGTGCCAGCAGCTTAGGGACTAGCGGGAGAAGGGCAGATACGCAGTATTTT; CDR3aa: CASSLGTSGRRADTQYF
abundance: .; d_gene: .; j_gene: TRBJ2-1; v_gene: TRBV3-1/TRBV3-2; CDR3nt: TGTGCCAGCAGCCAAAGAGGAGTCAATGAGCAGTTCTTC; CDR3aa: CASSQRGVNEQFF
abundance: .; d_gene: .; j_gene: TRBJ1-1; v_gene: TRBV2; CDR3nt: TGTGCCAGCAGTGACGCTGAAGCTTTCTTT; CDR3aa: CASSDAEAFF
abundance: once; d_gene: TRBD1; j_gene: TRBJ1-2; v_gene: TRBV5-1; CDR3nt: TGCGCCAGCAGCTTCGAGGGACAGGGGGCCCTCTACTATGGCTACACCTTC; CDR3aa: CASSFEGQGALYYGYTF
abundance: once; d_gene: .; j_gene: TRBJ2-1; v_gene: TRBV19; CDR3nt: TGTGCCAGTAGGGACAGACCTTACAATGAGCAGTTCTTC; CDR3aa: CASRDRPYNEQFF
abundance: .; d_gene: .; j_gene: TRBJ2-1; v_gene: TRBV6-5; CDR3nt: TGTGCCAGCAAGAATCGCAGTCCGTCCCAAGAGCAGTTCTTC; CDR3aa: CASKNRSPSQEQFF
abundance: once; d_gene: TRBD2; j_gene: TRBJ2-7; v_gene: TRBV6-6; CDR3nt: TGTGCCAGCAGTTACGGCGGGAGTATTCTCTACGAGCAGTACTTC; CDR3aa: CASSYGGSILYEQYF